One and the same sample provided the 32 T cell receptor beta chains below, sequenced in a study of cytomegalovirus exposure and HLA in healthy donors. 13 Jbeta primers and 60 Vbeta primers were used for the PCR. Generated by immunoSEQ multiplex PCR, the TCRdb table keeps only in-frame clones and is missing some. The data hold around 170,000 clones, with around 73% observed a single time. Sequencing was performed on PBMCs. The receptor set was obtained from a man aged 55-75 years in good health and CMV-seronegative.

J is TRBJ2-7 and V is TRBV5-1, with D maybe TRBD1 (6 bases). Germline-derived CDR1 and CDR2 are SGHRS and YFSETQ. Deletions cut 2 bases from V and 5 bases from J, with 11 bases between. This CDR3 has 13 residues. The CDR3 here is CASSFQGSDEQYF. CDR3 DNA sequence: TGCGCCAGCAGCTTTCAGGGGTCAGACGAGCAGTACTTC. Combining the CDR3 with reference TRBV5-1 and TRBJ2-7 gives the whole variable domain KAGVTQTPRYLIKTRGQQVTLSCSPISGHRSVSWYQQTPGQGLQFLFEYFSETQRNKGNFPGRFSGRQFSNSRSEMNVSTLELGDSALYLCASSFQGSDEQYFGPGTRLTVT.

The rearrangement links TRBV5-1 to TRBJ2-1, with 8 bases that match TRBD2. The CDR3 runs 16 residues. Trimming removed 5 bases from V and 3 bases from J; junction bases left unmatched: 10. Germline V gene lookup returns CDR1 SGHRS and CDR2 YFSETQ. DNA of the CDR3: TGCGCCAGCAGTCCTTCCAGCGGGGGAGTCTACAATGAGCAGTTCTTC. It is translated as CASSPSSGGVYNEQFF.

The genes are TRBV19 and TRBJ2-1; TRBD1 agrees at 10 bases. The V and J ends lost 5 bases and 8 bases, in that order; junction bases with no gene match: 12. This CDR3 comprises 16 residues. Germline V lookup: CDR1 LNHDA, CDR2 SQIVND (reference sequence). CDR3: CASSSRQGAAEDEQFF. DNA of the CDR3: TGTGCCAGTAGTTCAAGACAGGGGGCGGCCGAGGATGAGCAGTTCTTC.

The rearrangement links TRBV6-5 to TRBJ2-7, with 11 positions matching TRBD1. The CDR3 runs to 15 residues. Germline assignment: CDR1 MNHEY and CDR2 SVGAGI. V shed 5 bases and J 7 bases; nucleotides not matched to a gene: 10. The CDR3 sequence is CASSRTGTGGREQYF. The CDR3 DNA sequence: TGTGCCAGCAGTCGAACCGGGACAGGGGGTCGGGAGCAGTACTTC.

The chain couples TRBV4-1 to TRBJ2-7; 12 bases are shared with TRBD1. The CDR3 contains 16 residues. V gave up 4 bases and J gave up 7 bases; unmatched junction bases: 11. Per the germline V gene, CDR1 is MGHRA and CDR2 is YSYEKL. CDR3 sequence (DNA): TGCGCCAGCAGCCTCCTACCGGGACAGGGGGCTTTAGAGCAGTACTTC. This encodes CASSLLPGQGALEQYF.

This clone was observed a single time. The chain combines TRBV19 with TRBJ2-7; the match to TRBD1 covers 9 bases. This CDR3 is built from 15 residues. J gave up 1 base and V 3 bases, and 4 bases lay outside the gene matches. Germline-derived CDR1 and CDR2 are LNHDA and SQIVND (reference sequence). The CDR3 spells CASSMGQGLSYEQYF. The CDR3 DNA reads TGTGCCAGTAGTATGGGACAGGGCCTTTCCTACGAGCAGTACTTC.

The chain combines TRBV29-1 with TRBJ1-5; TRBD1 aligns across 8 bases. V shed 6 bases and J 4 bases; nucleotides not matched to a gene: 8. In germline, CDR1 is SQVTM, CDR2 ANQGSEA. This CDR3 comprises 14 residues. CDR3 sequence reads: CSVRGTGSNQPQHF. In DNA form, the CDR3 reads TGCAGCGTCCGCGGGACAGGTTCGAATCAGCCCCAGCATTTT. Supplemented by reference TRBV29-1 and TRBJ1-5, the full variable domain reads SAVISQKPSRDICQRGTSLTIQCQVDSQVTMMFWYRQQPGQSLTLIATANQGSEATYESGFVIDKFPISRPNLTFSTLTVSNMSPEDSSIYLCSVRGTGSNQPQHFGDGTRLSIL.

The V gene is TRBV10-3, the J gene TRBJ1-1, with D tentatively TRBD1 (6 bases). Germline values: CDR1 ENHRY, CDR2 SYGVKD. V gave up 6 bases and J gave up 1 base, with 9 bases separating them. This CDR3 is built from 13 residues. In DNA, the CDR3 is TGTGCCATCAGCAGACAGGAGAACACTGAAGCTTTCTTT. Protein product: CAISRQENTEAFF.

The rearrangement uses TRBV10-3 and TRBJ2-7, with TRBD1 matching over 8 bases. The germline V gene has CDR1 ENHRY and CDR2 SYGVKD. This CDR3 spans 12 amino acids. V lost 6 bases and J lost 7; bases outside the gene matches: 5. The CDR3 nucleotides read TGTGCCATCAGCCCAGGGGGCTGGGAGCAGTACTTC. Residues: CAISPGGWEQYF.

As for this clone: The junction and the germline gene differ at one end; a read error may be behind it. The rearrangement uses TRBV30 and TRBJ1-2; maybe TRBD1 (5 bases). The germline CDR1 and CDR2 sequences are GTSNPN and SVGIG (reference sequence). This CDR3 contains 12 residues. The CDR3 loop reads CAYGGDNYGYPF. In nucleotides, the CDR3 is TGTGCCTATGGGGGGGATAACTATGGCTACCCCTTC.

V is TRBV2 and J is TRBJ2-7; D call uncertain. This CDR3 spans 14 amino acids. Trimming cost V 7 bases and J 0 bases, with 13 bases left between them. Germline CDR1 and CDR2: SNHLY and FYNNEI. This chain's CDR3 is CASTGELSSYEQYF. The CDR3 nucleotides are TGTGCCAGCACAGGCGAGCTTAGCTCCTACGAGCAGTACTTC.

This clone has a handful of counts. This chain joins TRBV6-1 and TRBJ2-7; 8 bases align to TRBD1. Trimming removed 8 bases from V and 6 bases from J; junction bases left unmatched: 3. The CDR3 totals 11 residues. Germline CDR1 reads MNHNS; CDR2 reads SASEGT. In DNA form, the CDR3 reads TGTGCCAGCGGTACAGGGGGCGAGCAGTACTTC. Protein: CASGTGGEQYF.

The gene calls are TRBV5-4 and TRBJ2-4; 7 nucleotides match TRBD1. With V trimmed by 2 bases and J by 7 bases, 9 bases remained unmatched. Germline assignment: CDR1 SGHNT and CDR2 YYREEE (reference sequence). CDR3 length: 15 residues. The CDR3 DNA reads TGTGCCAGCAGCTTTTCAGGGGGTAGGGGGAACATTCAGTACTTC. It yields the protein CASSFSGGRGNIQYF.

V and J are TRBV5-1 and TRBJ1-2; no definite D call. The germline V gene encodes CDR1 SGHRS and CDR2 YFSETQ. V was clipped by 4 bases and J by 0 bases, with 10 bases between them. This CDR3 is built from 14 residues. The CDR3 region has the DNA TGCGCCAGCAGCGAAACGGGGACTAACTATGGCTACACCTTC. Protein sequence: CASSETGTNYGYTF.

The rearrangement joins TRBV5-8 to TRBJ1-2; TRBD1 is a possible D gene (5 bases). V shed 3 bases and J shed 0 bases, with 15 bases lying between them. The CDR3 sequence is 16 residues long. In germline, CDR1 is SGHTS, CDR2 YDEGEE. CDR3 sequence reads: CASSSSVGGANYGYTF. DNA of the CDR3: TGTGCCAGCAGCTCGTCTGTGGGAGGGGCTAACTATGGCTACACCTTC.

The rearrangement joins TRBV27 to TRBJ1-6; 7 nucleotides agree with TRBD1. Germline values: CDR1 MNHEY, CDR2 SMNVEV (reference sequence). This CDR3 comprises 14 residues. Trimming took 4 bases from V and 4 from J; bases not matched to a gene: 1. CDR3 sequence: CASSSGQYNSPLHF. The CDR3, as DNA: TGTGCCAGCAGTTCGGGACAGTATAATTCACCCCTCCACTTT.

The sample holds a few counts of this clone. The V call is TRBV19, the J call TRBJ2-2; 9 bases align to TRBD1. With 7 bases clipped from V and 1 base from J, the junction kept 4 bases outside the gene matches. This CDR3 has 15 amino acids. The germline V gene has CDR1 LNHDA and CDR2 SQIVND (reference sequence). CDR3 in amino acids: CASTAGQGNTGELFF. The DNA of the CDR3 is TGTGCCAGTACCGCGGGACAGGGGAACACCGGGGAGCTGTTTTTT.

The DNA of the CDR3 is TGTGCCAGTAGACCACAGGGGGCCTATGGCTACACCTTC. It specifies CASRPQGAYGYTF. The gene calls are TRBV19 and TRBJ1-2; 9 bases agree with TRBD1. The J segment lost 4 bases and the V segment lost 6 bases, leaving 3 bases of the junction unmatched. The V gene's germline CDR1 is LNHDA and CDR2 SQIVND (reference sequence). This CDR3 has 13 residues.

The J gene is TRBJ1-3, the V gene TRBV9; a weak D match, TRBD1 (6 bases). Germline CDR1 is SGDLS and CDR2 is YYNGEE. The CDR3 is made up of 15 amino acids. With 0 bases removed from V and 4 bases from J, the gap between germline ends came to 11 bases. CDR3 amino acids: CASSVVGGTGNTIYF. CDR3 nucleotides: TGTGCCAGCAGCGTAGTAGGGGGAACGGGAAACACCATATATTTT. The full variable domain, in which reference TRBV9 and TRBJ1-3 provide the parts outside the CDR3, is DSGVTQTPKHLITATGQRVTLRCSPRSGDLSVYWYQQSLDQGLQFLIQYYNGEERAKGNILERFSAQQFPDLHSELNLSSLELGDSALYFCASSVVGGTGNTIYFGEGSWLTVV.

The gene calls are TRBV7-9 and TRBJ2-1; the D is unclear. CDR1 and CDR2 (germline): SEHNR, FQNEAQ (reference sequence). The CDR3 is 15 amino acids. Trimming took 5 bases from V and 3 from J, leaving 14 bases between them. The CDR3 DNA is TGTGCCAGCAGCCCTGGAGCGCTCAACTACAATGAGCAGTTCTTC. This gives the protein CASSPGALNYNEQFF.

This chain joins TRBV28 and TRBJ1-4; perhaps TRBD1 as D (5 bases). Germline V lookup: CDR1 MDHEN, CDR2 SYDVKM. Trimming took 5 bases from V and 7 from J, leaving 20 bases between them. CDR3 size: 16 residues. Written as DNA, the CDR3 is TGTGCCAGCAGTCTACTGTCCGGGGGTGGTCGTGAAAAACTGTTTTTT. Translation gives CASSLLSGGGREKLFF.

J is TRBJ2-2 and V is TRBV30; TRBD2 agrees at 11 bases. CDR1 is GTSNPN and CDR2 is SVGIG in the germline V gene (reference sequence). Unmatched junction bases numbered 7, after V lost 1 base and J lost 3 bases. This CDR3 is built from 17 residues. The CDR3 is CAWSGLAGIADTGELFF. The CDR3 bases are TGTGCCTGGAGTGGACTAGCGGGAATTGCGGACACCGGGGAGCTGTTTTTT.

The chain joins TRBV6-6 to TRBJ1-5; 9 nucleotides align to TRBD1. The CDR3 has 15 amino acids. Germline CDR1 and CDR2: MNHNY and SVGAGI (reference sequence). After removal of 6 bases from V and 4 bases from J, the junction contained 7 bases not matched to a gene. The CDR3 is CASSLWGQGNQPQHF. CDR3 nucleotides: TGTGCCAGCAGCCTCTGGGGACAGGGTAATCAGCCCCAGCATTTT.

This clone was seen a handful of times. The CDR3 protein is CSVEDRGAGQGFGNTIYF. The CDR3 nucleotides are TGCAGCGTTGAAGATAGAGGGGCGGGACAGGGGTTTGGAAACACCATATATTTT. V usage is TRBV29-1 and J usage is TRBJ1-3; 10 nucleotides line up with TRBD1. V shed 0 bases, J shed 3 bases, and the junction held 11 bases outside the gene matches. This CDR3 is built from 18 residues. Germline V CDR1 and CDR2: SQVTM, ANQGSEA.

This chain links TRBV6-1 with TRBJ1-3, with 8 nucleotides matching TRBD1. Losses at the gene ends were 4 bases for V and 7 bases for J; bases not matched to a gene: 9. Germline V gives CDR1 MNHNS, CDR2 SASEGT. The CDR3 length is 15 residues. As DNA, the CDR3 is TGTGCCAGCAGTGGAAGGACAGGGAGTTTTAACACCATATATTTT. It is translated as CASSGRTGSFNTIYF.

The V and J genes are TRBV6-4 and TRBJ2-1, with 10 bases identical to TRBD2. The V gene's germline CDR1 is MRHNA and CDR2 SNTAGT. The J segment lost 6 bases and the V segment lost 8 bases, leaving 4 bases of the junction unmatched. The CDR3 is 13 residues long. CDR3 in amino acids: CASASGRTNEQFF. In nucleotides, the CDR3 is TGTGCCAGCGCTAGCGGGAGAACCAATGAGCAGTTCTTC.

This chain uses TRBV5-1 with TRBJ2-2; D call uncertain. With 1 base removed from V and 4 bases from J, the gap between germline ends came to 5 bases. Per the germline V gene, CDR1 is SGHRS and CDR2 is YFSETQ. The CDR3 totals 13 residues. The CDR3 DNA is TGCGCCAGCAGCTTGATATCCACCGGGGAGCTGTTTTTT. Protein product: CASSLISTGELFF.

The rearrangement joins TRBV4-3 to TRBJ2-5; D possibly corresponds to TRBD2 (6 bases). The CDR3 runs to 15 residues. CDR1 is LGHNA and CDR2 is YSLEER in the germline V gene. V gave up 0 bases and J gave up 5 bases, with 13 bases separating them. The CDR3 sequence is CASSQDTSRGETQYF. The CDR3 DNA is TGCGCCAGCAGCCAAGATACTAGCCGCGGGGAGACCCAGTACTTC.

This chain's CDR3 is CASSLRGGEETQYF. In nucleotides, the CDR3 is TGTGCCAGCAGCTTAAGAGGGGGCGAGGAGACCCAGTACTTC. V usage is TRBV7-9 and J usage is TRBJ2-5, with 7 nucleotides matching TRBD1. V was clipped by 2 bases and J by 5 bases; unmatched bases: 5. The CDR3 contains 14 residues. The germline V gene has CDR1 SEHNR and CDR2 FQNEAQ (reference sequence).

The J gene is TRBJ1-6, the V gene TRBV5-1, with 10 bases that match TRBD1. Germline V CDR1 and CDR2: SGHRS, YFSETQ. V trimming: 4 bases; J trimming: 8 bases; junction bases outside the gene matches: 12. This CDR3 contains 17 residues. CDR3 residues: CASSNKPGQGWDSPLHF. CDR3 nucleotide sequence: TGCGCCAGCAGCAACAAACCGGGACAGGGGTGGGATTCACCCCTCCACTTT.

This clone has just a few counts. The chain couples TRBV10-3 to TRBJ2-5; a weak D match, TRBD2 (5 bases). In germline, CDR1 is ENHRY, CDR2 SYGVKD. The CDR3 loop spans 13 amino acids. Between the trimmed V and J ends, which lost 10 bases and 0 bases, there was a span of 12 bases. The CDR3 spells CANQAADQETQYF. CDR3 DNA sequence: TGTGCCAATCAAGCAGCGGACCAAGAGACCCAGTACTTC.

This chain joins TRBV7-9 and TRBJ2-5, with D perhaps matching TRBD2 (6 bases). CDR1 and CDR2 from the germline V gene are SEHNR and FQNEAQ (reference sequence). V lost 1 base and J lost 4, with 13 bases in between. The CDR3 is 15 amino acids. CDR3 in amino acids: CASSLGASVGETQYF. The DNA of the CDR3 is TGTGCCAGCAGCTTAGGGGCTAGCGTGGGAGAGACCCAGTACTTC.